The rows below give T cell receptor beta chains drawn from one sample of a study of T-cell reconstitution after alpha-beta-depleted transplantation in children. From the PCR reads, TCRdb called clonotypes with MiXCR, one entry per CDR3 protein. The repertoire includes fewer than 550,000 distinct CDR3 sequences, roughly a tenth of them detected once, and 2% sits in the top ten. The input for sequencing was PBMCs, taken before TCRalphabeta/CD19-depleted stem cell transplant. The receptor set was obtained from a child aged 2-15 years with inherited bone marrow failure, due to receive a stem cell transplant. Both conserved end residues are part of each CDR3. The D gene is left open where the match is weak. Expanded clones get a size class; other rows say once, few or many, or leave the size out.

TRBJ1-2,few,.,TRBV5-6,CASSPPKGLSYGYTF,TGTGCCAGCAGCCCCCCTAAAGGCCTTAGCTATGGCTACACCTTC
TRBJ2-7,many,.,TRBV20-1,CSARPGSYEQYF,TGCAGTGCCAGGCCCGGCTCCTACGAGCAGTACTTC
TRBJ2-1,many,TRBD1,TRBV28,CASRHLLGQGIDNEQFF,TGTGCCAGCAGACATCTACTGGGACAGGGGATCGACAATGAGCAGTTCTTC
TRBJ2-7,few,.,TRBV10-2,CASSGQGIYEQYF,TGCGCCAGCAGTGGGCAGGGAATCTACGAGCAGTACTTC
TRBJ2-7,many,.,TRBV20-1,CSARDPPRYEQYF,TGCAGTGCTAGAGACCCCCCCCGTTACGAGCAGTACTTC
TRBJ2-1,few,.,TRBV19,CASSIRAGFANEQFF,TGTGCCAGTAGTATAAGAGCGGGCTTCGCCAATGAGCAGTTCTTC
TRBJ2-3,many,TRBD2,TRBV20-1,CSASLAGITDTQYF,TGCAGTGCTAGCCTAGCGGGAATCACAGATACGCAGTATTTT
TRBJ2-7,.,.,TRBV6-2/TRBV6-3,CASGIEVREQYF,TGTGCCAGCGGGATAGAGGTACGGGAGCAGTACTTC
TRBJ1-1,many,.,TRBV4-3,CASSQDTFNTEAFF,TGCGCCAGCAGCCAAGATACGTTTAACACTGAAGCTTTCTTT
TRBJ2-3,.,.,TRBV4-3,CASSQGGSGSISSTDTQYF,TGCGCCAGCAGCCAAGGCGGTAGCGGTTCCATCTCTAGCACAGATACGCAGTATTTT
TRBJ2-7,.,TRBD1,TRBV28,CASNLDRGHSYEQYF,TGTGCCAGCAATCTCGACAGGGGACACTCCTACGAGCAGTACTTC
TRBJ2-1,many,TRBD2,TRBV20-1,CSASDSLAAGYNEQFF,TGCAGTGCTAGCGATTCACTAGCGGCTGGTTACAATGAGCAGTTCTTC
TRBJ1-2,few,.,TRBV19,CASRTGTRALNYGYTF,TGTGCCAGTAGGACGGGTACGAGGGCCCTTAACTATGGCTACACCTTC
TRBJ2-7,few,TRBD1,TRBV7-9,CASSLRGGTGVDEQYF,TGTGCCAGCTCTCTTCGTGGGGGGACAGGGGTCGACGAGCAGTACTTC
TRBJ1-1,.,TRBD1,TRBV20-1,CSASRDRNTEAFF,TGCAGTGCAAGCCGGGACAGGAACACTGAAGCTTTCTTT
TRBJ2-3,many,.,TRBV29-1,CSVVGDTQYF,TGCAGCGTTGTCGGGGATACGCAGTATTTT
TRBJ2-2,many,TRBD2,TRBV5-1,CASSLAIASGSTGELFF,TGCGCCAGCAGCTTGGCCATAGCTAGCGGGAGTACCGGGGAGCTGTTTTTT
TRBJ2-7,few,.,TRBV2,CASSEGGASYEQYF,TGTGCCAGCAGTGAAGGGGGGGCATCCTACGAGCAGTACTTC
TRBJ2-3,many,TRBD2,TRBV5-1,CASSPGTTIRTDTQYF,TGCGCCAGCAGCCCGGGGACTACCATCAGAACAGATACGCAGTATTTT
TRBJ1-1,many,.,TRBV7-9,CASSLMVNTEAFF,TGTGCCAGCAGCTTAATGGTGAACACTGAAGCTTTCTTT
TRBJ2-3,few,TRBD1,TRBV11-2,CASRQTGFGDTQYF,TGTGCCAGCAGACAGACAGGGTTCGGAGATACGCAGTATTTT
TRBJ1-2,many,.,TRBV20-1,CSARAGAGYTF,TGCAGTGCTAGAGCAGGGGCTGGCTACACCTTC
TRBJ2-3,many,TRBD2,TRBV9,CASSSRGLAGGRTDTQYF,TGTGCCAGCAGCTCGAGGGGACTAGCGGGAGGCCGGACAGATACGCAGTATTTT
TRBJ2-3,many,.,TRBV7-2,CASSFSRDTQYF,TGTGCCAGCAGTTTCTCTAGAGATACGCAGTATTTT
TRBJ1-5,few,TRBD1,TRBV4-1,CASSQHPGQGDGGQPQHF,TGCGCCAGCAGCCAACATCCGGGACAGGGGGACGGTGGTCAGCCCCAGCATTTT
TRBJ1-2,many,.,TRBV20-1,CSAQKGDYGYTF,TGCAGTGCCCAGAAGGGCGACTATGGCTACACCTTC
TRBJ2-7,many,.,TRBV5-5,CASSLRGKVSYEQYF,TGTGCCAGCAGCTTAAGAGGGAAGGTATCCTACGAGCAGTACTTC
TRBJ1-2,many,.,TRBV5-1,CASSLEQGYGYTF,TGCGCCAGCAGCTTGGAGCAGGGCTATGGCTACACCTTC
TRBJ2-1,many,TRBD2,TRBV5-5,CASSLGILRLAQNEQFF,TGTGCCAGCAGCTTGGGAATTCTTAGACTAGCACAAAATGAGCAGTTCTTC